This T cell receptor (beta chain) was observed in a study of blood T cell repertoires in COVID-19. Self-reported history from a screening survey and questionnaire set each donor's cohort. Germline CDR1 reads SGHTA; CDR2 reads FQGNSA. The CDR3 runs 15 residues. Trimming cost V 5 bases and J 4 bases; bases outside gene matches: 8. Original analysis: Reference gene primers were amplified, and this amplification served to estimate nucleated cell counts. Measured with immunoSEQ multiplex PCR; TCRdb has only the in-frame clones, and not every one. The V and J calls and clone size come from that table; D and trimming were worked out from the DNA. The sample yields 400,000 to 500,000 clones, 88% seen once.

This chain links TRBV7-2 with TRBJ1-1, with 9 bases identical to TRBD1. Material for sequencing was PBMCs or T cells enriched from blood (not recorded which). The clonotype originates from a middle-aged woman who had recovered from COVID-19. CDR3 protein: CASSPQGAIRTEAFF. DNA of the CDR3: TGTGCCAGCAGCCCACAGGGGGCAATCCGCACTGAAGCTTTCTTT.